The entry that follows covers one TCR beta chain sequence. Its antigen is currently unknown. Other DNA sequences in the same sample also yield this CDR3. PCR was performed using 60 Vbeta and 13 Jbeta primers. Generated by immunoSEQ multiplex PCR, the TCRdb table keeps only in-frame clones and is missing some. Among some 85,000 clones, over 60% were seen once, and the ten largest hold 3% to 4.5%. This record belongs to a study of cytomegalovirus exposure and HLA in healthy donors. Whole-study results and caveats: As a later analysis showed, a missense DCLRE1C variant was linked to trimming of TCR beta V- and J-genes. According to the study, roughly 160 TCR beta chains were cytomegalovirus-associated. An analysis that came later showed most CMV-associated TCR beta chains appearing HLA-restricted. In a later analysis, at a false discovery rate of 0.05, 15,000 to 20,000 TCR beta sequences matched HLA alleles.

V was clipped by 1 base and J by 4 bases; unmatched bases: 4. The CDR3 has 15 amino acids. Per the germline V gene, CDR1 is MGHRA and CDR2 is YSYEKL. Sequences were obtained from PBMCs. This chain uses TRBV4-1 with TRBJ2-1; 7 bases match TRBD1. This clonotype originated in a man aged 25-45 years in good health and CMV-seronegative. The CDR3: CASSQGDRAYNEQFF. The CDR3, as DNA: TGCGCCAGCAGCCAAGGGGACAGAGCGTACAATGAGCAGTTCTTC.